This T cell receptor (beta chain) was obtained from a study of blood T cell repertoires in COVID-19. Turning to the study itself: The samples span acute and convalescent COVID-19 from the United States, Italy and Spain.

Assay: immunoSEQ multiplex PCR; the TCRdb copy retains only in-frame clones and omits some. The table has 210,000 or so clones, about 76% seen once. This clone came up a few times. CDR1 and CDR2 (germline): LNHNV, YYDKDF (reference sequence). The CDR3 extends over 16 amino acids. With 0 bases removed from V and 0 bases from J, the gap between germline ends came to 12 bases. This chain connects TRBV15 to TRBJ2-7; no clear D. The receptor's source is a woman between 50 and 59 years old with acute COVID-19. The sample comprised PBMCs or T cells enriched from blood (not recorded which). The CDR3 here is CATSRDLARSSYEQYF. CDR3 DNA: TGTGCCACCAGCAGAGATCTCGCGAGGAGCTCCTACGAGCAGTACTTC.